This T cell receptor beta chain is from a study of blood T cell repertoires in COVID-19. The germline V gene encodes CDR1 MNHEY and CDR2 SVGAGI. The V segment lost 6 bases and the J segment 9 bases; nucleotides outside the gene matches: 8. CDR3 length: 13 residues. Produced via immunoSEQ multiplex PCR; TCRdb's table is partial and in-frame only. The table has about 100,000 clones, roughly 84% seen once; the top ten hold 17%. Sequencing was carried out using peripheral blood. V and J are TRBV6-5 and TRBJ1-1, with 9 nucleotides matching TRBD1. This TCR was sampled from an older woman with acute or convalescent COVID-19. The CDR3 DNA is TGTGCCAGCAGCCCCGGACAGGGGAAAAAAGCTTTCTTT. It yields the protein CASSPGQGKKAFF.